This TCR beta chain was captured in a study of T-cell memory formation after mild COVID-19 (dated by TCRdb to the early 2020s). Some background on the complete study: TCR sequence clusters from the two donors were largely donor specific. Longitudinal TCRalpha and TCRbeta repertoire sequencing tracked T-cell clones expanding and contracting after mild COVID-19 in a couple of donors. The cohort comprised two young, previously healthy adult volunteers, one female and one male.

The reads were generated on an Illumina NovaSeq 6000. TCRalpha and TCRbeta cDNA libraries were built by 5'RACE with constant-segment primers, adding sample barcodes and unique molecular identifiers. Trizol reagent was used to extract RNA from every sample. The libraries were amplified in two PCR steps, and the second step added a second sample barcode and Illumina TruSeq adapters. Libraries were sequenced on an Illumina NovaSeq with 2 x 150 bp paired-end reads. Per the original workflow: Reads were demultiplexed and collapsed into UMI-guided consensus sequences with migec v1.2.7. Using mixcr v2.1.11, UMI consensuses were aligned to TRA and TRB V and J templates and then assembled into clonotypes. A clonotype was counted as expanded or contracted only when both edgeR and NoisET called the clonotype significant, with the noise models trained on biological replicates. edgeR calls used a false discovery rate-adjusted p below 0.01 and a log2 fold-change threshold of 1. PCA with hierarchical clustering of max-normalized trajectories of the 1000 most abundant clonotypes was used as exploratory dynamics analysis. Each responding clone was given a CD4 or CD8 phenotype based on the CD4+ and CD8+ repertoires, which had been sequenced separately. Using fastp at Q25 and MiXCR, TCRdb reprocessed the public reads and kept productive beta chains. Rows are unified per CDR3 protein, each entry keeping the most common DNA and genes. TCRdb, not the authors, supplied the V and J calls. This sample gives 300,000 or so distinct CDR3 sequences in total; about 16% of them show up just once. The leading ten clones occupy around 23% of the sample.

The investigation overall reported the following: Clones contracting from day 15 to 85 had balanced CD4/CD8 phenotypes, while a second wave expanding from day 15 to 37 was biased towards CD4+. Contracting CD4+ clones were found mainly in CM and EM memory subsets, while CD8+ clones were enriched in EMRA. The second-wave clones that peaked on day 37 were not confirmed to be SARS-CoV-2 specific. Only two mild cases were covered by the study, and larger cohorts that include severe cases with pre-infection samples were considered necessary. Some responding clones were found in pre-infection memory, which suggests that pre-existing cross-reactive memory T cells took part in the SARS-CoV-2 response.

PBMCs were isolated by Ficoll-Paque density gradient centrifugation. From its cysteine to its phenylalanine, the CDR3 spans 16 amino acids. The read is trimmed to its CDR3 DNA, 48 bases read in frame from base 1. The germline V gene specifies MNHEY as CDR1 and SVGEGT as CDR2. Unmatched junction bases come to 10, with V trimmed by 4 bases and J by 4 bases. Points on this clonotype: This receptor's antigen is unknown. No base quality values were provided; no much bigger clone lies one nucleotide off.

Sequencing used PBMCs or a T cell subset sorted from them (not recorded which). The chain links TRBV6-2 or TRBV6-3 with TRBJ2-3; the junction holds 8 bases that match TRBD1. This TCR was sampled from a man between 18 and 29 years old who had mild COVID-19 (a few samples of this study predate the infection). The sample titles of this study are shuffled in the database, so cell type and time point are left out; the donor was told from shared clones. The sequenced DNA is TGTGCCAGCAGTTTAACGACAGGGGCTGTCGCAGATACGCAGTATTTT. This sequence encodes CASSLTTGAVADTQYF.